This TCR beta chain was sequenced during a study of T-cell reconstitution after alpha-beta-depleted transplantation in children (dated by TCRdb to the mid-2010s). For the study in its entirety: Using TCR repertoire profiling, the study followed T-cell immune reconstitution in a quantitative way in children after TCRalphabeta/CD19-depleted allogeneic hematopoietic cell transplantation. Paper-wide results and their limitations: The apparently early alphabetaT-cell count recovery about two months after transplant was reportedly dependent on only several hundred rapidly expanded clones derived from non-depleted graft cells. In some patients, the high TCRbeta diversity seen at day 60 was put down to recipient T cells and intrathymic progenitors that had survived conditioning. Over subsequent months, a decline in hyperexpanded clone frequencies was noted, and after one year, T-cell counts and TCRbeta diversity were mostly ascribed to newly produced T cells.

The germline V gene specifies SGHRS as CDR1 and YFSETQ as CDR2. The germline V end is reduced by 4 bases and the J end by 5 bases; junction bases left unmatched: 13. Measured from the cysteine to the phenylalanine, the CDR3 is 16 residues long. The kept DNA is CDR3 alone, 48 bases in frame from the first base. The treatment or condition label on this specimen signifies: allogeneic hematopoietic cell transplantation with graft depleted of TCRalphabeta T cells and CD19 B cells. TCRalphabeta/CD19-depleted allogeneic hematopoietic cell grafts were given to the transplant recipients, all of whom were children. Preparation of the library involved PCR. This sample was sequenced with an Illumina HiSeq 2500. To normalize quantification of the TCRbeta repertoire, the TCR libraries were built with molecular barcoding that relied on unique molecular identifiers. TCRdb reworked the public reads: Q25 trimming with fastp, MiXCR clone assembly, productive beta chains retained. Rows merge per CDR3 protein into single entries with the most common DNA and genes. The sample yields over 200,000 distinct CDR3 sequences; about a sixth were counted once. The leading ten clones occupy 35% to 50% of the sample.

Remarks on this clonotype: Its target antigen remains unknown. No base qualities exist here, and no much larger clone lies one base off it.

The V gene is TRBV5-1 and the J gene is TRBJ2-7; TRBD1 agrees with 9 junctional bases. The TCR originated in a male patient between 2 and 15 years old who had a stem cell transplant for acute lymphoblastic leukemia, so the T cells may come from the graft donor. Sequencing used PBMCs, mostly from graft donor cells, obtained 360 days after TCRalphabeta/CD19-depleted stem cell transplant. The CDR3 is CASSPRTGAGPDEQYF. The nucleotide sequence reads TGCGCCAGCAGCCCTAGGACAGGGGCAGGTCCGGACGAGCAGTACTTC.